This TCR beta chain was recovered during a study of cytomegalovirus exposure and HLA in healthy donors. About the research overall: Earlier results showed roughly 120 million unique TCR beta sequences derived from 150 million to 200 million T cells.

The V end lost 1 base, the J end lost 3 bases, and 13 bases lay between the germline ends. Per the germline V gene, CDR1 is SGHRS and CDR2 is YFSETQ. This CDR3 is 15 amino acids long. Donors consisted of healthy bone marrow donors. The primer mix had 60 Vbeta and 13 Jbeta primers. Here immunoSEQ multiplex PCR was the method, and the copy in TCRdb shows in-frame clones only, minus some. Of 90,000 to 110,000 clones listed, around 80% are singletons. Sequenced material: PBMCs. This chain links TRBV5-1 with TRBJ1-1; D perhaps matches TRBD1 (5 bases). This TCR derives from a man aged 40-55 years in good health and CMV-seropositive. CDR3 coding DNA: TGCGCCAGCAGCTTGCTTGCCAGGGAAGACACTGAAGCTTTCTTT. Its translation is CASSLLAREDTEAFF.